The 18 T cell receptor beta chains presented below share a single source sample, sequenced in a study of PD-1 blockade in classical Hodgkin lymphoma. Relapse was seen in all patients after autologous stem cell transplantation, and brentuximab vedotin exposure was variable. Generated by immunoSEQ multiplex PCR, the TCRdb table keeps only in-frame clones and is missing some. In the table there are 55,000 to 75,000 clones, 85% to 95% of which are singletons. The sample was peripheral blood mononuclear cells (PBMCs), taken at baseline. These receptors were taken from a human donor with classical Hodgkin lymphoma.

V and J are TRBV9 and TRBJ1-1, with no clear D. There are 14 residues in the CDR3. Germline-derived CDR1 and CDR2 are SGDLS and YYNGEE. The germline V and J ends were trimmed by 0 bases and 3 bases, with 9 bases remaining between them. CDR3 sequence (DNA): TGTGCCAGCAGCGTAGATGGGGTAGACACTGAAGCTTTCTTT. Encoded protein: CASSVDGVDTEAFF.

The chain links TRBV5-4 to TRBJ2-5; 7 bases fit TRBD2. Germline CDR1 and CDR2: SGHNT and YYREEE (reference sequence). V shed 2 bases and J 1 base; nucleotides not matched to a gene: 2. This CDR3 is built from 14 residues. CDR3 amino acids: CASSFGGVQETQYF. In DNA form, the CDR3 reads TGTGCCAGCAGCTTTGGGGGGGTCCAAGAGACCCAGTACTTC.

The gene calls are TRBV19 and TRBJ2-2; no clear D gene. V dropped 6 bases and J dropped 1 base, with 6 bases sitting between them. This CDR3 is 13 amino acids long. CDR1 LNHDA and CDR2 SQIVND come from the germline V gene (reference sequence). The CDR3 reads CASSRRNTGELFF. CDR3 DNA: TGTGCCAGTAGCCGAAGGAACACCGGGGAGCTGTTTTTT.

The chain carries TRBV20-1 and TRBJ1-2; D unresolved. The ends were cut back, 5 bases at V and 4 bases at J, with 8 bases in the middle. CDR1 DFQATT and CDR2 SNEGSKA come from the germline V gene (reference sequence). The CDR3 contains 11 residues. The CDR3 bases are TGCAGTGCTCCCTCGGGCTATGGCTACACCTTC. The encoded protein is CSAPSGYGYTF.

The V call is TRBV2, the J call TRBJ2-3, with 15 bases aligning to TRBD2. The CDR3 is 22 amino acids. V was clipped by 2 bases and J by 1 base; unmatched bases: 16. Germline values: CDR1 SNHLY, CDR2 FYNNEI. The CDR3 reads CASSEPRGRTSGGVFGTDTQYF. For the CDR3, the DNA is TGTGCCAGCAGTGAACCCCGGGGACGGACTAGCGGGGGGGTCTTCGGCACAGATACGCAGTATTTT.

V and J are TRBV6-1 and TRBJ1-1; D is ambiguous. Germline lookup yields CDR1 MNHNS and CDR2 SASEGT. With 3 bases removed from V and 2 bases from J, the gap between germline ends came to 13 bases. CDR3 length: 15 amino acids. As DNA, the CDR3 is TGTGCCAGCAGTGACCCCTACGAACTAAACACTGAAGCTTTCTTT. Protein: CASSDPYELNTEAFF.

The chain uses TRBV5-1 and TRBJ1-1, with TRBD1 as a possible D gene (6 bases). The CDR3 is 15 amino acids. The germline gives CDR1 SGHRS, CDR2 YFSETQ. Deletions cut 0 bases from V and 5 bases from J, with 14 bases between. CDR3 sequence reads: CASSLGTVLGTEAFF. DNA of the CDR3: TGCGCCAGCAGCTTGGGGACAGTCCTGGGGACTGAAGCTTTCTTT.

This clone was counted once. The rearrangement links TRBV27 to TRBJ1-5; the D gene is possibly TRBD1 (5 bases). The germline gives CDR1 MNHEY, CDR2 SMNVEV (reference sequence). V was pared by 4 bases and J by 4 bases, with 11 bases between. This CDR3 has 14 residues. The CDR3 here is CASSSGTPNQPQHF. The CDR3 coding sequence is TGTGCCAGCAGTTCCGGGACCCCTAATCAGCCCCAGCATTTT.

The V gene is TRBV27, the J gene TRBJ2-1, with D perhaps matching TRBD2 (5 bases). Germline assignment: CDR1 MNHEY and CDR2 SMNVEV (reference sequence). CDR3 size: 14 residues. V was pared by 3 bases and J by 9 bases, with 15 bases between. CDR3 nucleotide sequence: TGTGCCAGCAGTTTTACGATATACCGGGGTGAGCAGTTCTTC. Translating gives CASSFTIYRGEQFF.

The gene calls are TRBV27 and TRBJ1-3; unclear D gene. Germline CDR1 is MNHEY and CDR2 is SMNVEV (reference sequence). CDR3 length equals 14 residues. Trimming cost V 5 bases and J 0 bases, with 8 bases left between them. The CDR3 DNA reads TGTGCCAGCAGTCCGACGGGCTCTGGAAACACCATATATTTT. The encoded protein is CASSPTGSGNTIYF.

This chain uses TRBV7-6 with TRBJ2-7, with TRBD1 identical over 7 bases. This CDR3 spans 12 amino acids. The V gene end was trimmed by 9 bases and the J gene end by 2 bases; junction bases not matched to a gene: 4. Germline CDR1 is SGHVS and CDR2 is FNYEAQ. The CDR3: CASGDRAYEQYF. Written as DNA, the CDR3 is TGTGCCAGTGGAGACAGGGCCTACGAGCAGTACTTC.

The V call is TRBV6-1, the J call TRBJ1-1; D not certain. Germline CDR1 MNHNS, CDR2 SASEGT. The CDR3 consists of 15 residues. Trimming took 2 bases from V and 0 from J, leaving 10 bases between them. The chain's CDR3 is CASSEHGGLNTEAFF. The DNA of the CDR3 is TGTGCCAGCAGTGAACATGGCGGTTTGAACACTGAAGCTTTCTTT.

The chain carries TRBV28 and TRBJ2-7; 7 nucleotides align to TRBD1. The CDR3 runs to 13 residues. Germline CDR1 is MDHEN and CDR2 is SYDVKM. J was trimmed by 5 bases and V by 5 bases; bases with no gene match: 6. The CDR3 coding sequence is TGTGCCAGCAGTGGGGACAGTATCCACGAGCAGTACTTC. It yields the protein CASSGDSIHEQYF.

The chain combines TRBV4-2 with TRBJ1-2; weak D call: TRBD1 (5 bases). The V gene's germline CDR1 is LGHNA and CDR2 YNFKEQ. The CDR3 length is 15 residues. V lost 0 bases, J lost 2 bases, and 10 bases lay in between. CDR3 in DNA: TGTGCCAGCAGCCAAGATCAGGGCAAAAACTATGGCTACACCTTC. Its protein product is CASSQDQGKNYGYTF.

The J gene is TRBJ2-5, the V gene TRBV28; 7 bases match TRBD2. In germline, CDR1 is MDHEN, CDR2 SYDVKM. V lost 5 bases and J lost 6; bases outside the gene matches: 6. The CDR3 is 13 residues long. CDR3 sequence (DNA): TGTGCCAGCAGTACGCGACTAGCTCAGACCCAGTACTTC. Protein product: CASSTRLAQTQYF.

The chain combines TRBV25-1 with TRBJ2-5; TRBD2 matches 9 bases. CDR3 length equals 14 residues. V shed 6 bases, J shed 5 bases, and the junction held 7 bases outside the gene matches. Looked up from germline, CDR1 is MGHDK and CDR2 is SYGVNS. The CDR3 region has the DNA TGTGCCAGCAGCCAAGGACTAGCGACGGAGACCCAGTACTTC. Its protein product is CASSQGLATETQYF.

The sample holds one count of this clone. The rearrangement uses TRBV4-3 and TRBJ2-3, with 9 bases fitting TRBD2. Germline V lookup: CDR1 LGHNA, CDR2 YSLEER. The J segment lost 8 bases and the V segment lost 4 bases, leaving 7 bases of the junction unmatched. The CDR3 has 14 residues. The CDR3: CASSLWEAGGTQYF. CDR3 DNA sequence: TGCGCCAGCAGCCTCTGGGAAGCGGGAGGTACGCAGTATTTT.

This chain uses TRBV7-9 with TRBJ1-1; D gene uncertain. This CDR3 is built from 12 residues. The ends were cut back, 8 bases at V and 1 base at J, with 8 bases in the middle. Germline CDR1 and CDR2: SEHNR and FQNEAQ (reference sequence). CDR3 in DNA: TGTGCCAGCGGCCCCGGGAACACTGAAGCTTTCTTT. As protein: CASGPGNTEAFF.